This is a list of T cell receptor beta chains from one sample in a study of regulatory T cells in long-lasting Graves disease. MiXCR, applied by TCRdb to the multiplex PCR reads, yields one record per CDR3 protein. The data hold about 530,000 distinct CDR3 sequences, with 15% to 20% observed a single time. The sample also formed part of further work on T cells in Graves' hyperthyroidism and ophthalmopathy.

The sample here was peripheral blood mononuclear cells (PBMCs), taken at new diagnosis, from a patient treated with antithyroid drugs. Source of these receptors: a woman aged 35-65 years with Graves disease. Each CDR3 is given with its conserved first and last residue. The order of the fields is clone size, V gene, D gene, J gene, CDR3 protein, CDR3 DNA. D genes are given only for firm matches. Size values are once, few and many counts, or a class for expanded clones, and some rows have none.

>many|TRBV5-5|.|TRBJ1-2
CASSLDPGTGYGYTF
TGTGCCAGCAGCTTGGATCCCGGGACGGGCTATGGCTACACCTTC
>many|TRBV6-1|.|TRBJ1-2
CASMRDPLDYGYTF
TGTGCCAGCATGAGGGACCCTCTGGACTATGGCTACACCTTC
>.|TRBV3-1|.|TRBJ1-1
CASSHIAGRGMNTEAFF
TGTGCCAGCAGCCACATAGCGGGACGGGGAATGAACACTGAAGCTTTCTTT
>few|TRBV24-1|.|TRBJ2-3
CATGMGAEGLYTDTQYF
TGTGCCACCGGGATGGGGGCAGAAGGTCTTTACACAGATACGCAGTATTTT
>once|TRBV2|.|TRBJ1-4
CASSRREAEKLFF
TGTGCCAGCAGCAGGCGGGAGGCTGAAAAACTGTTTTTT
>many|TRBV2|TRBD1|TRBJ2-2
CASKRQGSNTGELFF
TGTGCCAGCAAACGACAGGGCTCGAACACCGGGGAGCTGTTTTTT
>many|TRBV11-2|.|TRBJ2-3
CASSRSLGASTDTQYF
TGTGCCAGCAGCCGAAGCCTGGGGGCTAGCACAGATACGCAGTATTTT
>many|TRBV6-1|.|TRBJ1-1
CASRSLLNTEAFF
TGTGCCAGCCGCAGCCTGCTGAACACTGAAGCTTTCTTT
>.|TRBV19|TRBD1|TRBJ2-7
CASSMGDRLLVEQYF
TGTGCCAGTAGTATGGGGGACAGGCTACTGGTAGAGCAGTACTTC
>.|TRBV5-1|TRBD1|TRBJ1-5
CASSPGTGENQAQHF
TGCGCCAGCAGCCCCGGGACAGGTGAAAATCAAGCCCAGCATTTT
>many|TRBV2|.|TRBJ1-5
CASSESGDIRLQPQHF
TGTGCCAGCAGTGAAAGTGGGGACATCAGACTGCAGCCCCAGCATTTT
>many|TRBV12-3/TRBV12-4|TRBD1|TRBJ1-1
CASSLWDSRMNTEAFF
TGTGCCAGCAGTTTATGGGACAGCCGAATGAACACTGAAGCTTTCTTT
>many|TRBV7-8|.|TRBJ2-3
CASSLRRLATTDTQYF
TGTGCCAGCAGCTTACGGCGTCTTGCGACAACAGATACGCAGTATTTT
>many|TRBV20-1|.|TRBJ2-4
CSARPDGGGDIQYF
TGCAGTGCTAGACCCGACGGAGGAGGAGACATTCAGTACTTC
>few|TRBV6-2/TRBV6-3|.|TRBJ2-7
CASSQALWGIYEQYF
TGTGCCAGCAGTCAGGCCCTCTGGGGTATCTACGAGCAGTACTTC
>many|TRBV11-2|TRBD2|TRBJ2-5
CASSRDSSGGWETQYF
TGTGCCAGCAGCAGAGACTCTAGCGGGGGATGGGAGACCCAGTACTTC
>many|TRBV3-1|.|TRBJ2-5
CASSQGSQETQYF
TGCGCCAGCAGCCAAGGGAGCCAAGAGACCCAGTACTTC
>few|TRBV7-3|TRBD1|TRBJ1-3
CASSWGTAAYSGNTIYF
TGTGCCAGCAGCTGGGGGACAGCCGCGTACTCTGGAAACACCATATATTTT
>few|TRBV7-9|.|TRBJ1-2
CASSRDTNSNYGYTF
TGTGCCAGCAGCAGGGACACTAACTCTAACTATGGCTACACCTTC
>many|TRBV15|.|TRBJ2-3
CATSSQGPDTQYF
TGTGCCACCAGCAGTCAGGGACCAGATACGCAGTATTTT
>.|TRBV7-9|.|TRBJ1-4
CASSSWTEVGEKLFF
TGTGCCAGCAGCTCCTGGACAGAAGTTGGTGAAAAACTGTTTTTT
>many|TRBV6-5|.|TRBJ2-1
CASSYGGSNEQFF
TGTGCCAGCAGTTACGGGGGATCCAATGAGCAGTTCTTC
>many|TRBV2|.|TRBJ1-2
CASSELGTDYGYTF
TGTGCCAGCAGTGAATTAGGGACCGACTATGGCTACACCTTC
>many|TRBV7-9|.|TRBJ1-5
CASSLADTGNQPQHF
TGTGCCAGCAGCTTAGCGGACACGGGCAATCAGCCCCAGCATTTT
>.|TRBV7-3|.|TRBJ2-2
CASRQATGLGELFF
TGTGCCAGCAGACAGGCCACAGGGCTCGGGGAGCTGTTTTTT
>many|TRBV27|.|TRBJ1-1
CASSLKGRTEAFF
TGTGCCAGCAGTTTAAAGGGCAGGACTGAAGCTTTCTTT
>many|TRBV11-3|.|TRBJ2-1
CASSLEPGAYNEQFF
TGTGCCAGCAGCTTAGAGCCGGGGGCGTACAATGAGCAGTTCTTC
>.|TRBV20-1|.|TRBJ2-1
CSAKSPTPTSEQFF
TGCAGTGCTAAGTCCCCGACTCCTACCTCCGAGCAGTTCTTC
>.|TRBV20-1|.|TRBJ2-5
CSAGEETQYF
TGCAGTGCTGGCGAGGAGACCCAGTACTTC
>.|TRBV30|.|TRBJ1-6
CALKVGAADSPLHF
TGTGCCTTGAAGGTGGGGGCGGCTGACTCACCCCTCCACTTT
>few|TRBV2|.|TRBJ1-2
CASSAGNGGYTF
TGTGCCAGCAGCGCCGGGAATGGCGGCTACACCTTC
>.|TRBV10-3|.|TRBJ1-2
CAISDSGIYGYTF
TGTGCCATCTCGGACAGTGGGATCTATGGCTACACCTTC
>.|TRBV27|TRBD1|TRBJ1-5
CASSLDGGGGEQPQHF
TGTGCCAGCAGTCTGGACGGGGGAGGGGGCGAACAGCCCCAGCATTTT
>.|TRBV29-1|TRBD1|TRBJ2-1
CSLAGQGLLGDNEQFF
TGCAGCCTAGCCGGACAGGGGCTCCTCGGTGACAATGAGCAGTTCTTC
>few|TRBV28|.|TRBJ2-5
CASSLRGSWGETQYF
TGTGCCAGCAGTTTACGGGGGTCGTGGGGTGAGACCCAGTACTTC
>few|TRBV9|.|TRBJ2-7
CASSRGGDSSYEQYF
TGTGCCAGCAGCCGGGGGGGGGACAGCTCCTACGAGCAGTACTTC
>.|TRBV6-1|.|TRBJ2-4
CASTPSRPGDIQYF
TGTGCCAGCACCCCTTCCCGCCCCGGGGACATTCAGTACTTC
>many|TRBV7-2|.|TRBJ1-2
CASSRGAADGYTF
TGTGCCAGCAGCCGGGGGGCCGCGGATGGCTACACCTTC
>many|TRBV6-4|.|TRBJ2-5
CASSERGYQETQYF
TGTGCCAGCAGTGAAAGGGGATACCAAGAGACCCAGTACTTC
>many|TRBV5-1|.|TRBJ1-5
CASQQSVRQPQHF
TGCGCCAGTCAGCAGTCGGTACGTCAGCCCCAGCATTTT
>few|TRBV3-1|TRBD1|TRBJ2-1
CASSHTDRGGYNEQFF
TGTGCCAGCAGCCATACCGACAGGGGAGGCTACAATGAGCAGTTCTTC
>.|TRBV12-3/TRBV12-4|.|TRBJ1-3
CASGLRGTGNTIYF
TGTGCCAGCGGTTTGCGGGGGACCGGAAACACCATATATTTT
>many|TRBV12-3/TRBV12-4|TRBD1|TRBJ1-1
CASSSGGSDTEAFF
TGTGCCAGCAGCTCAGGGGGCTCGGACACTGAAGCTTTCTTT
>.|TRBV10-3|.|TRBJ2-3
CATKRRHTDTQYF
TGTGCCACAAAAAGGCGGCACACAGATACGCAGTATTTT
>.|TRBV29-1|.|TRBJ2-3
CSVGDSTDTQYF
TGCAGCGTTGGGGACAGCACAGATACGCAGTATTTT
>many|TRBV6-1|.|TRBJ2-1
CASSEIPRRTYNEQFF
TGTGCCAGCAGTGAAATCCCGAGACGGACCTACAATGAGCAGTTCTTC